One T cell receptor (beta chain) is described in this entry. Per the study methods: The authors estimated nucleated cell counts from reference gene primer amplification. Only in-frame clones appear in the TCRdb table, and some are missing; sequencing was by immunoSEQ multiplex PCR. The V and J calls and the clone size are those of that table, but D and trimming were determined from the DNA. The repertoire consists of 150,000 to 200,000 clones, with 80% to 90% occurring once and the leading ten covering over 2.5%. This record belongs to a study of blood T cell repertoires in COVID-19. The wider study: Samples came from the United States, Italy and Spain, spanning acute and convalescent COVID-19. PBMCs, B-cell-depleted T cells, or T cells were the source of the cDNA or gDNA that made up the material.

This CDR3 spans 15 amino acids. Trimming at V came to 6 bases and at J to 8 bases, leaving 8 bases not matched to a gene. Germline values: CDR1 LNHDA, CDR2 SQIVND (reference sequence). Sequences were obtained from peripheral blood. The sequence came from a man aged 55 to 70 with acute or convalescent COVID-19. V and J are TRBV19 and TRBJ2-2, with 11 nucleotides matching TRBD2. The CDR3 nucleotides read TGTGCCAGTAGCCTTTTAGCGGGAGGGGAGGGGGAGCTGTTTTTT. This encodes CASSLLAGGEGELFF.